This T cell receptor (beta chain) was sequenced in a study of monozygotic twins with cystic fibrosis. Study at large: Libraries were built from approximately 3 micrograms of fragmented DNA using approximately 15 PCR cycles.

Findings and limits, study-wide: Co-twins had the most similar V usage for 13 of 16 pairs, J for 8. The repertoire was suggested to be naive-dominated, clonality median approximately 0.0093.

This table comes from immunoSEQ multiplex PCR, and its TCRdb copy is limited to in-frame clones, with some not included. Of roughly 30,000 clones listed, around 90% were seen once; the top ten hold approximately 0.9%. V was shortened by 0 bases and J by 5 bases, with 17 bases between the two germline ends. Germline V CDR1 and CDR2: SGHKS, YYEKEE (reference sequence). This CDR3 contains 17 residues. In this sample, this clone turned up a few times. What it binds is unknown. Source material: blood. This TCR derives from a girl aged 2-10 years with cystic fibrosis. This chain connects TRBV5-5 to TRBJ2-2; maybe TRBD1 (5 bases). CDR3 DNA sequence: TGTGCCAGCAGCTTGGACCGGATGACAGTCGAAACCGGGGAGCTGTTTTTT. Translation: CASSLDRMTVETGELFF.